This TCR beta chain originates from a study of molecular identifiers for immune sequencing clone quantification. To note about this clonotype: The junction shows a germline mismatch at one end, possibly a read error.

From the PCR reads, TCRdb called clonotypes with MiXCR, one entry per CDR3 protein. The sample lists approximately 500,000 distinct CDR3 sequences; roughly 26% were seen once. Sorted inputs of about 19,000 to 1,100,000 cells, with 10%, 30% or 50% RNA, yielded naive CD8 libraries. Germline lookup yields CDR1 MNHEY and CDR2 SVGAGI. This CDR3 has 18 amino acids. This sequence originates from a human donor in good health. Some libraries in this study had Jurkat cell RNA spiked in. The chain recombines TRBV6-5 with TRBJ2-1; D may be TRBD1 or TRBD2 (5 bases each). Source material: naive CD8+ T cells from blood, with Jurkat cell RNA spiked in. Subset specified: FACS-sorted CD8+CD4-CCR7+CD45RA+ naive T cells. CDR3 in DNA: TGTGCCGGCAGTCCCCGCCGCGATCGGGACGGAGAATACAATGAGCAGTTCTTC. It specifies CAGSPRRDRDGEYNEQFF.